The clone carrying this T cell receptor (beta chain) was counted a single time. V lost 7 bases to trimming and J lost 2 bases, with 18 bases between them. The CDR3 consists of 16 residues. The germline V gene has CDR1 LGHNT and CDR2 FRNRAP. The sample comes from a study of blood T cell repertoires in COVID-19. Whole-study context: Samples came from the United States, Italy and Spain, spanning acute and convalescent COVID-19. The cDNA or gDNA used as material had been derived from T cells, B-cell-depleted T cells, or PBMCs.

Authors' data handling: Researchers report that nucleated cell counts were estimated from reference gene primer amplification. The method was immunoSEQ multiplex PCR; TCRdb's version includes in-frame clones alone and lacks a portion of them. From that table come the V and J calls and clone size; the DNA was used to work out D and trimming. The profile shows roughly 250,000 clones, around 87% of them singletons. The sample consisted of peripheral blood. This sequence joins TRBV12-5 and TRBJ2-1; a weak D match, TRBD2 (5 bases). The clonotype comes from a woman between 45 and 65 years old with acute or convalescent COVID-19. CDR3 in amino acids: CASADGVGSTYNEQFF. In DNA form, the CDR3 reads TGTGCTAGTGCTGACGGGGTTGGGTCAACCTACAATGAGCAGTTCTTC.